Following are 28 T cell receptor beta chains from one sample sequenced in a study of T cells in AML relapse after transplant. TCR alpha and beta chains were amplified from RNA by modified RACE PCR. MiXCR was run by TCRdb on the PCR reads, yielding one entry per CDR3 protein. The table has approximately 3,000 distinct CDR3 sequences, approximately 11% seen once. Specimen: bone marrow, either the whole sample or a sorted T cell fraction (not recorded which), collected in complete remission. The receptors come from a human donor who had a stem cell transplant for acute myeloid leukemia. The graft donor may be the source of some T cells.

In its sample, this clonotype ranks as medium-sized. The chain couples TRBV6-5 to TRBJ1-3; D gene unclear. Germline-derived CDR1 and CDR2 are MNHEY and SVGAGI. V dropped 6 bases and J dropped 2 bases, with 11 bases sitting between them. This CDR3 is built from 14 residues. In nucleotides, the CDR3 is TGTGCCAGCAGCCTGCGCGGGACTGGAAACACCATATATTTT. It translates to CASSLRGTGNTIYF.

By proportion, this clonotype is medium-sized. The V call is TRBV6-6, the J call TRBJ1-2; TRBD1 matches at 8 bases. Trimming took 2 bases from V and 5 from J; bases not matched to a gene: 7. Germline lookup yields CDR1 MNHNY and CDR2 SVGAGI (reference sequence). CDR3 size: 15 residues. The chain's CDR3 is CASSYGAGGRYGYTF. The CDR3 DNA is TGTGCCAGCAGTTACGGGGCAGGGGGCCGATATGGCTACACCTTC.

This clonotype is judged medium-sized (0.01 to 0.1%). The V gene is TRBV5-1, the J gene TRBJ2-7; TRBD1 aligns across 8 bases. The CDR3 extends over 15 amino acids. The germline gives CDR1 SGHRS, CDR2 YFSETQ. J gave up 5 bases and V 4 bases, and 11 bases lay outside the gene matches. DNA for the CDR3: TGCGCCAGCAGCCCGCAGACAGGGGTCCAAAACGAGCAGTACTTC. As protein: CASSPQTGVQNEQYF.

In its sample, this clonotype was seen many times. This rearrangement joins TRBV7-9 to TRBJ2-5; D may correspond to TRBD1 or TRBD2 (6 bases each). The germline CDR1 and CDR2 sequences are SEHNR and FQNEAQ (reference sequence). Trimming cost V 3 bases and J 5 bases, with 13 bases left between them. The CDR3 sequence is 14 residues long. CDR3 sequence reads: CASSLSGDSETQYF. Written as DNA, the CDR3 is TGTGCCAGCAGCTTGTCAGGGGACTCGGAGACCCAGTACTTC. Full variable domain (rest looked up from reference TRBV7-9 and TRBJ2-5): DTGVSQNPRHKITKRGQNVTFRCDPISEHNRLYWYRQTLGQGPEFLTYFQNEAQLEKSRLLSDRFSAERPKGSFSTLEIQRTEQGDSAMYLCASSLSGDSETQYFGPGTRLLVL.

This clonotype was detected ten times or more. This chain joins TRBV2 and TRBJ2-1, with D unclear. CDR1 and CDR2 from the germline V gene are SNHLY and FYNNEI. V gave up 3 bases and J gave up 0 bases, with 9 bases separating them. The CDR3 extends over 15 amino acids. The CDR3 DNA sequence: TGTGCCAGCAGTGAGGGCGCATTCTCCTACAATGAGCAGTTCTTC. This sequence encodes CASSEGAFSYNEQFF.

This clonotype has just a few counts. A much larger clonotype is one base distant, so this may be a read error. This chain uses TRBV6-2 or TRBV6-3 with TRBJ2-7; a weak D match, TRBD2 (5 bases). The CDR3 contains 14 residues. Per the germline V gene, CDR1 is MNHEY and CDR2 is SVGEGT. The CDR3 sequence is CASSFGIESCEQYF. The CDR3 coding sequence is TGTGCCAGCAGTTTCGGGATCGAATCCTGCGAGCAGTACTTC.

This clonotype rates as medium-sized. This sequence joins TRBV15 and TRBJ2-5, with D possibly matching TRBD2 (6 bases). Germline V CDR1 and CDR2: LNHNV, YYDKDF (reference sequence). The V end was cut by 0 bases, the J end by 4 bases, with 12 bases between. CDR3 length: 15 amino acids. This chain's CDR3 is CATSRDRGGAETQYF. The CDR3 region has the DNA TGTGCCACCAGCAGAGATAGAGGCGGGGCAGAGACCCAGTACTTC.

Note on this clonotype: Just one base apart from a much larger clone, this may be a read error. The rearrangement joins TRBV5-8 to TRBJ1-2; 7 bases are a match to TRBD1. The ends lost 3 bases at V and 8 bases at J; junction bases unmatched: 4. Germline-derived CDR1 and CDR2 are SGHTS and YDEGEE. The CDR3 is 12 residues long. Here the CDR3 DNA reads TGTGCCAGCAGCTCGACAGGGTACGGCTACACCTTC. This sequence encodes CASSSTGYGYTF.

This clonotype was seen a handful of times. The chain joins TRBV10-3 to TRBJ1-1, with D perhaps matching TRBD1 (6 bases). The germline V gene has CDR1 ENHRY and CDR2 SYGVKD. The CDR3 has 14 amino acids. Trimming left V 2 bases short and J 5 bases short, with 12 bases between. Here the CDR3 DNA reads TGTGCCATCAGTGAGGGGGGCAGAGGAACTGAAGCTTTCTTT. Protein product: CAISEGGRGTEAFF.

This clonotype has more than one count but fewer than ten. The V gene is TRBV4-1, the J gene TRBJ1-5; a possible D gene is TRBD1 (6 bases). Germline CDR1 and CDR2: MGHRA and YSYEKL. V was pared by 1 base and J by 0 bases, with 10 bases between. CDR3 length: 16 residues. The CDR3 here is CASSQAGDYSNQPQHF. The CDR3 nucleotides read TGCGCCAGCAGCCAAGCAGGGGACTATAGCAATCAGCCCCAGCATTTT.

This clonotype has ten or more counts. The chain recombines TRBV7-9 with TRBJ1-5; D uncertain. This CDR3 comprises 15 residues. With 5 bases removed from V and 0 bases from J, the gap between germline ends came to 11 bases. CDR1 SEHNR and CDR2 FQNEAQ come from the germline V gene (reference sequence). The CDR3 DNA is TGTGCCAGCAGCAAGGGTACTCATAGCAATCAGCCCCAGCATTTT. It yields the protein CASSKGTHSNQPQHF.

This sequence joins TRBV30 and TRBJ1-5; perhaps TRBD1 as D (5 bases). This CDR3 region has 15 residues. Germline-derived CDR1 and CDR2 are GTSNPN and SVGIG (reference sequence). The germline V and J ends were trimmed by 2 bases and 2 bases, with 13 bases remaining between them. The chain's CDR3 is CAWSIGGVGNQPQHF. As DNA, the CDR3 is TGTGCCTGGAGTATCGGAGGGGTGGGCAATCAGCCCCAGCATTTT.

Only a few counts were recorded for this clonotype. The chain couples TRBV5-6 to TRBJ2-2; D not certain. Germline V gene lookup returns CDR1 SGHDT and CDR2 YYEEEE. The CDR3 length is 14 residues. Trimming removed 0 bases at V and 1 base at J, with 4 bases between. The CDR3 protein is CASSLGENTGELFF. For the CDR3, the DNA is TGTGCCAGCAGCTTGGGGGAGAACACCGGGGAGCTGTTTTTT.

This clonotype is medium-sized in the sample. The rearrangement uses TRBV6-2 or TRBV6-3 and TRBJ2-5; D gene uncertain. The V end lost 7 bases, the J end lost 6 bases, and 24 bases lay between the germline ends. CDR3 size: 16 residues. Germline V gene lookup returns CDR1 MNHEY and CDR2 SVGEGT. This CDR3 reads CASNRPEDHKEKTQYF. The CDR3 DNA reads TGTGCCAGCAACAGACCGGAAGACCACAAAGAAAAGACCCAGTACTTC.

In this sample, this clonotype is medium-sized (0.01 to 0.1%). CDR3 sequence reads: CASSQEPPWGAGELFF. The DNA of the CDR3 is TGCGCCAGCAGCCAAGAGCCGCCATGGGGGGCCGGGGAGCTGTTTTTT. The chain combines TRBV4-3 with TRBJ2-2, with D possibly matching TRBD2 (6 bases). CDR1 LGHNA and CDR2 YSLEER come from the germline V gene. V was cut by 0 bases and J by 6 bases, with 14 bases left in between. This CDR3 has 16 residues.

This clonotype is categorized as medium-sized (0.01 to 0.1%). This sequence joins TRBV5-4 and TRBJ2-7; no clear D gene. The CDR3 length is 12 residues. Trimming pared 4 bases from V and 3 bases from J, leaving 8 bases between. Germline assignment: CDR1 SGHNT and CDR2 YYREEE (reference sequence). CDR3 region: CASSDLDYEQYF. CDR3 nucleotide sequence: TGTGCCAGCAGCGATCTAGACTACGAGCAGTACTTC.

By sample share, this clonotype is medium-sized. This chain connects TRBV15 to TRBJ2-7; D uncertain. The CDR3 runs to 15 residues. V was pared by 0 bases and J by 3 bases, with 12 bases between. CDR1 is LNHNV, CDR2 YYDKDF, per germline (reference sequence). CDR3 nucleotide sequence: TGTGCCACCAGCAGAGATCTTGGGCCGATCTACGAGCAGTACTTC. It encodes CATSRDLGPIYEQYF.

This clonotype was counted a few times. The chain carries TRBV28 and TRBJ2-1, with TRBD2 as a possible D gene (6 bases). Trimming took off 5 bases at V and 12 bases at J, with 14 bases between the two ends. CDR1 and CDR2 (germline): MDHEN, SYDVKM. This CDR3 has 12 residues. The CDR3 region has the DNA TGTGCCAGCAGTCTTCCGGGACTTTGGCAGTTCTTC. It is translated as CASSLPGLWQFF.

This clonotype was recorded at least ten times. The chain carries TRBV2 and TRBJ2-1; 10 nucleotides match TRBD1. Per germline, CDR1 SNHLY and CDR2 FYNNEI. The CDR3 loop spans 15 amino acids. J gave up 4 bases and V 5 bases, and 5 bases lay outside the gene matches. The CDR3 DNA is TGTGCCAGCAGTACCGACAGGGGGCCATACAATGAGCAGTTCTTC. Its protein product is CASSTDRGPYNEQFF.

This clonotype has ten or more counts. This chain links TRBV7-2 with TRBJ1-3; 7 positions agree with TRBD1. The CDR3 consists of 15 residues. CDR1 is SGHTA and CDR2 is FQGNSA in the germline V gene. Trimming took 5 bases from V and 3 from J; bases not matched to a gene: 7. As DNA, the CDR3 is TGTGCCAGCAGCGTGGGACAGAGTTATGGAAACACCATATATTTT. Translation: CASSVGQSYGNTIYF.

This clonotype counts as medium-sized. The CDR3 spells CSVGDGGIGTDTQYF. In DNA, the CDR3 is TGCAGCGTTGGCGACGGGGGGATAGGCACAGATACGCAGTATTTT. This chain connects TRBV29-1 to TRBJ2-3; 7 bases align to TRBD2. This CDR3 has 15 amino acids. The J segment lost 1 base and the V segment lost 4 bases, leaving 8 bases of the junction unmatched. The germline CDR1 and CDR2 sequences are SQVTM and ANQGSEA.

Regarding this clonotype: This may be a read error, as it is one base from a much larger clone. The chain employs TRBV7-6 and TRBJ2-3; D possibly corresponds to TRBD2 (5 bases). CDR3 length equals 15 residues. Germline CDR1 is SGHVS and CDR2 is FNYEAQ. The CDR3 region is CACSSRVRTPDTQYF. DNA for the CDR3: TGTGCCTGCAGCTCAAGAGTCCGGACTCCGGATACGCAGTATTTT. Supplemented by reference TRBV7-6 and TRBJ2-3, the full variable domain reads GAGVSQSPRYKVTKRGQDVALRCDPISGHVSLYWYRQALGQGPEFLTYFNYEAQQDKSGLPNDRFSAERPEGSISTLTIQRTEQRDSAMYRCACSSRVRTPDTQYFGPGTRLTVL.

With respect to this clonotype: A much larger clone lies one base from this, so it may be a read error. The rearrangement joins TRBV4-3 to TRBJ2-2; D ambiguous. Germline V lookup: CDR1 LGHNA, CDR2 YSLEER. This CDR3 is built from 16 residues. CDR3 protein: CASSQGGLANTEELFF. The DNA for the CDR3 is TGCGCCAGCAGCCAAGGGGGTCTCGCGAACACCGAGGAGCTGTTTTTT.

This clonotype is judged medium-sized. V is TRBV6-4 and J is TRBJ2-1; 11 bases agree with TRBD2. CDR1 and CDR2 (germline): MRHNA, SNTAGT. The CDR3 consists of 16 residues. The trim removed 0 bases at V and 2 bases at J, leaving 0 bases unmatched. The CDR3 DNA reads TGTGCCAGCAGTGACTCTAGCGGGGGGGCCTACAATGAGCAGTTCTTC. Translated, it gives CASSDSSGGAYNEQFF.

This clonotype ranks as medium-sized. J is TRBJ1-1 and V is TRBV12-2; the table names TRBD1, a call not compared with the DNA. TRBV12-2 is a listed pseudogene. CDR3 length: 16 amino acids. The CDR3, as DNA: TGTGCAAGCCCCCCTCGGCAGGGGGGGATGAACACTGAAGCTTTCTTT. This gives the protein CASPPRQGGMNTEAFF.

By its share, this clonotype is medium-sized (0.01 to 0.1%). This CDR3 reads CASSYGERRYF. CDR3 nucleotides: TGTGCCAGCAGTTACGGGGAACGGCGGTACTTC. The rearrangement uses TRBV6-5 and TRBJ2-7; no firm D call. Germline CDR1 and CDR2: MNHEY and SVGAGI. The CDR3 covers 11 residues. The V and J ends lost 2 bases and 12 bases respectively, with 11 bases between them.

This clonotype rates as medium-sized (0.01 to 0.1%). This chain connects TRBV5-5 to TRBJ1-6; D possibly corresponds to TRBD1 (6 bases). The CDR3 consists of 15 residues. Looked up from germline, CDR1 is SGHKS and CDR2 is YYEKEE (reference sequence). V lost 0 bases and J lost 14, with 18 bases in between. CDR3 in DNA: TGTGCCAGCAGCTTGGAATCGGGGGAGGAGGGGGCCCTCCACTTT. It encodes CASSLESGEEGALHF.

This clonotype was seen a handful of times. This chain connects TRBV7-9 to TRBJ2-7, with a tentative D call TRBD1 (5 bases). V dropped 1 base and J dropped 3 bases, with 7 bases sitting between them. The CDR3 covers 13 residues. Germline V gene lookup returns CDR1 SEHNR and CDR2 FQNEAQ (reference sequence). CDR3 sequence (DNA): TGTGCCAGCAGCTTAGGACAGCACTACGAGCAGTACTTC. Translation: CASSLGQHYEQYF.